This TCR beta chain was documented in a study of blood T cell repertoires in COVID-19. About the research overall: COVID-19 samples, acute and convalescent, were from the United States, Italy and Spain. The cDNA or gDNA used as material had been derived from T cells, B-cell-depleted T cells, or PBMCs.

As processed by the authors: It was from reference gene primer amplification that nucleated cell counts were estimated. The protocol was immunoSEQ multiplex PCR, while the TCRdb copy is restricted to in-frame clones and leaves out a portion. Clone size and the V and J calls come from that table; the DNA yielded D and trimming. The sample contains around 14,000 clones, around 87% of which appear only once. The germline gives CDR1 SGHTA, CDR2 FQGTGA. V was pared by 2 bases and J by 6 bases, with 10 bases between. The CDR3 extends over 14 amino acids. The sequenced sample consisted of peripheral blood. The V and J genes are TRBV7-3 and TRBJ2-2, with a possible D match to TRBD1 (5 bases). The receptor was isolated from a human donor in a cohort sampled during active COVID-19. DNA for the CDR3: TGTGCCAGCAGCTTAGGCAGGGTTCCCGGGGAGCTGTTTTTT. Translating gives CASSLGRVPGELFF. Based on the CDR3 plus reference TRBV7-3 and TRBJ2-2, the full variable domain is GAGVSQTPSNKVTEKGKYVELRCDPISGHTALYWYRQSLGQGPEFLIYFQGTGAADDSGLPNDRFFAVRPEGSVSTLKIQRTERGDSAVYLCASSLGRVPGELFFGEGSRLTVL.